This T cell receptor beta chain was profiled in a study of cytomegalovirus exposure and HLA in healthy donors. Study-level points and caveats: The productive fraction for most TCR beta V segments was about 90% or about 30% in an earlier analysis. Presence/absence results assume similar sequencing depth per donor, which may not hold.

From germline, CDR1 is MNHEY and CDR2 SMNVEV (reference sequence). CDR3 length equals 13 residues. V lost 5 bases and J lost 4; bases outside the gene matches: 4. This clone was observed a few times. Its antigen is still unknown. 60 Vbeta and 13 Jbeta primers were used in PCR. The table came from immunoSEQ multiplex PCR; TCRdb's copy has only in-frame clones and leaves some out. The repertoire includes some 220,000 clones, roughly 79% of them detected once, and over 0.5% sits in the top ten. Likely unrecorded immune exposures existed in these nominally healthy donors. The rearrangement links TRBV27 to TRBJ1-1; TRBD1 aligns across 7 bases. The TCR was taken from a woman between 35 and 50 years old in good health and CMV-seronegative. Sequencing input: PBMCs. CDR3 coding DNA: TGTGCCAGCAGTCCTAACAGGGGCACTGAAGCTTTCTTT. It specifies CASSPNRGTEAFF.